The present TCR beta chain was sequenced within a study of post-analysis software for immune sequencing data. General study findings and limits: Higher frequency in patients than in controls was seen for about five TRBV segments, with TRBV5-6, TRBV5-1 and TRBV20-1 among them. Multiple sclerosis patients showed significantly lower normalized Chao1 diversity than controls did.

TCR beta libraries were prepared from cDNA with unique molecular identifiers. TCRdb used MiXCR to reprocess the PCR reads, holding one entry per CDR3 protein. This table holds approximately 660,000 distinct CDR3 sequences, around 60% found once. Details on this clonotype: Its antigen is not known.

The CDR3 is made up of 14 amino acids. Germline CDR1 KGHSH, CDR2 LQKENI. V was clipped by 4 bases and J by 6 bases, with 15 bases between them. The TCR comes from a girl aged 2 to 9 with multiple sclerosis. Sequencing was carried out using blood. V gene TRBV18 combines with J gene TRBJ1-2, with TRBD1 as a possible D gene (6 bases). CDR3 sequence: CASSLDRERHGYTF. The CDR3 DNA follows: TGTGCCAGCTCACTGGACAGAGAGAGGCATGGCTACACCTTC.